These 3 T cell receptor beta chains originate from one sample sequenced in a study of Ad26.COV2.S vaccination and SARS-CoV-2 variants. Sequencing used immunoSEQ multiplex PCR; TCRdb keeps in-frame clones, though not all of them. The data contain over 350,000 clones, about 88% of them seen just once; the ten biggest clones take up under 3.5%. Treatment in this sample: roughly 19 received Ad26.COV2.S at low or high dose, single or two shots; about 5 received placebo; per-sample allocation not given. Repertoires come from day 63 after the first vaccine or placebo injection. Specimen: peripheral blood, collected in a trial of Ad26.COV2.S vaccine versus placebo. These receptors were obtained from a person aged 18-65 years who received the Ad26.COV2.S COVID-19 vaccine or a placebo.

The J gene is TRBJ2-1, the V gene TRBV7-2; possible D gene TRBD2, 7 bases. The CDR3 totals 13 residues. Germline V gene lookup returns CDR1 SGHTA and CDR2 FQGNSA. The CDR3 here is CVLAGALYNEQFF. DNA for the CDR3: TGTGTCTTGGCGGGGGCCCTATACAATGAGCAGTTCTTC.

This chain connects TRBV19 to TRBJ1-6; D might be TRBD1 (6 bases). The CDR3 loop spans 19 amino acids. The V end lost 6 bases, the J end lost 0 bases, and 21 bases lay between the germline ends. Looked up from germline, CDR1 is LNHDA and CDR2 is SQIVND (reference sequence). The CDR3 is CASRSGGLTRGSYNSPLHF. The CDR3 DNA reads TGTGCCAGTAGGTCGGGGGGCCTCACCCGAGGCTCCTATAATTCACCCCTCCACTTT.

This rearrangement joins TRBV7-9 to TRBJ2-5; 10 nucleotides match TRBD1. Germline V gene lookup returns CDR1 SEHNR and CDR2 FQNEAQ (reference sequence). V dropped 10 bases and J dropped 3; count of bases not matched to a gene: 5. This CDR3 comprises 13 residues. The CDR3 region has the DNA TGTGCCACCCCAGGACAGGGGGAAGAGACCCAGTACTTC. Protein product: CATPGQGEETQYF.